The 21 T cell receptor beta chains below were found in one sample sequenced in a study of sequential checkpoint blockade in melanoma. Repertoires were generated with immunoSEQ multiplex PCR, while TCRdb's copy carries only in-frame clones and drops some. The repertoire holds some 17,000 clones, with roughly 80% as singletons. The treatment was: randomized to nivolumab then ipilimumab (arm A) or the reverse (arm B). The source material was CD8+ T cells sorted from blood (inferred from file names), sampled from a patient given nivolumab and ipilimumab in sequence. These receptors originate from a human donor with melanoma.

A note on this clone: Other nucleotide sequences from this sample produce the same CDR3. V gene TRBV27 combines with J gene TRBJ2-7, with 8 positions matching TRBD1. Looked up from germline, CDR1 is MNHEY and CDR2 is SMNVEV (reference sequence). The CDR3 sequence is 15 residues long. The V segment lost 0 bases and the J segment 2 bases; nucleotides outside the gene matches: 3. The CDR3 is CASSLSGTGTYEQYF. CDR3 nucleotide sequence: TGTGCCAGCAGTTTATCAGGGACAGGAACCTACGAGCAGTACTTC.

The chain has TRBV5-1 and TRBJ1-2; 8 bases map to TRBD1. J lost 8 bases, V lost 3 bases, and 3 bases had no gene match. The CDR3 runs to 12 residues. Germline lookup yields CDR1 SGHRS and CDR2 YFSETQ. The CDR3 sequence is CASSSGGEGYTF. The CDR3 coding sequence is TGCGCCAGCAGCTCAGGGGGCGAGGGCTACACCTTC.

In its sample, this clone was seen a few times. The rearrangement joins TRBV21-1 to TRBJ1-6. TRBV21-1 is a pseudogene locus. This CDR3 spans 15 amino acids. This CDR3 is CASSKARENNSPLHF. The CDR3 nucleotides are TGTGCCAGCAGCAAAGCGCGGGAGAATAATTCACCCCTCCACTTT.

This CDR3 reads CASRRQSTTEAFF. In nucleotides, the CDR3 is TGTGCCAGCAGGCGACAGAGCACCACTGAAGCTTTCTTT. The chain carries TRBV6-5 and TRBJ1-1; possibly TRBD1 for D (5 bases). V lost 6 bases, J lost 4 bases, and 12 bases lay in between. This CDR3 contains 13 residues. Germline V gives CDR1 MNHEY, CDR2 SVGAGI.

This CDR3 reads CASSSPGQGPYEQYF. For the CDR3, the DNA is TGCGCCAGCAGCTCACCGGGACAGGGACCCTACGAGCAGTACTTC. The chain links TRBV4-3 to TRBJ2-7, with 9 nucleotides matching TRBD1. The germline CDR1 and CDR2 sequences are LGHNA and YSLEER. This CDR3 comprises 15 residues. Unmatched junction bases numbered 7, after V lost 5 bases and J lost 2 bases.

This clone has just one count. The chain is built from TRBV7-9 and TRBJ1-4, with a possible D match to TRBD1 (5 bases). V lost 2 bases, J lost 6 bases, and 13 bases lay in between. Germline lookup yields CDR1 SEHNR and CDR2 FQNEAQ (reference sequence). The CDR3 runs 15 residues. The CDR3 sequence: CASSLPNRNDEKLFF. The CDR3 DNA follows: TGTGCCAGCAGCTTACCCAACAGGAATGATGAAAAACTGTTTTTT.

This clone was detected once. This chain connects TRBV30 to TRBJ2-7, with 9 bases fitting TRBD1. The CDR3 length is 14 residues. CDR1 GTSNPN and CDR2 SVGIG come from the germline V gene (reference sequence). Unmatched junction bases numbered 9, after V lost 4 bases and J lost 5 bases. CDR3 in DNA: TGTGCCTGGACTAACAGGGGGCGCGTCGACGAGCAGTACTTC. It translates to CAWTNRGRVDEQYF.

This rearrangement joins TRBV6-5 to TRBJ1-2, with a weak D call TRBD1 (5 bases). V lost 5 bases and J 0 bases, leaving 7 bases between the germline ends. CDR1 is MNHEY and CDR2 is SVGAGI in the germline V gene. This CDR3 is 13 amino acids long. This CDR3 is CASSATANYGYTF. The CDR3 DNA sequence: TGTGCCAGCAGTGCGACAGCTAACTATGGCTACACCTTC.

The chain joins TRBV5-4 to TRBJ2-1, with 8 positions matching TRBD2. This CDR3 comprises 15 residues. The V gene end was trimmed by 4 bases and the J gene end by 7 bases; junction bases not matched to a gene: 10. Germline CDR1 reads SGHNT; CDR2 reads YYREEE (reference sequence). The CDR3 coding sequence is TGTGCCAGCAGCCAGCGGGAGTTCGGGTTTAATGAGCAGTTCTTC. Its protein product is CASSQREFGFNEQFF. Together with reference TRBV5-4 and TRBJ2-1, the CDR3 gives the full variable domain: ETGVTQSPTHLIKTRGQQVTLRCSSQSGHNTVSWYQQALGQGPQFIFQYYREEENGRGNFPPRFSGLQFPNYSSELNVNALELDDSALYLCASSQREFGFNEQFFGPGTRLTVL.

The chain employs TRBV7-9 and TRBJ1-3; 7 nucleotides align to TRBD1. Per the germline V gene, CDR1 is SEHNR and CDR2 is FQNEAQ (reference sequence). The trim removed 1 base at V and 2 bases at J, leaving 8 bases unmatched. This CDR3 is 17 amino acids long. As DNA, the CDR3 is TGTGCCAGCAGCTTAGGCAGGAGGGGGCTAACTGGAAACACCATATATTTT. Translation: CASSLGRRGLTGNTIYF.

This clone ranks as medium-sized. The chain has TRBV7-8 and TRBJ1-2; TRBD1 is a possible D gene (6 bases). Germline V gene data show CDR1 as SGHVS and CDR2 as FQNEAQ. Trimming took 5 bases from V and 5 from J, leaving 12 bases between them. CDR3 length equals 13 residues. CDR3 DNA: TGTGCCAGCAGCACGCGGGGGGCTTATGGCTACACCTTC. It codes for CASSTRGAYGYTF.

This rearrangement joins TRBV6-1 to TRBJ2-7, with 16 positions matching TRBD2. After removal of 1 base from V and 7 bases from J, the junction contained 7 bases not matched to a gene. The germline gives CDR1 MNHNS, CDR2 SASEGT. This CDR3 contains 17 residues. This CDR3 reads CASSEVGLAGGKREQYF. CDR3 sequence (DNA): TGTGCCAGCAGTGAAGTGGGACTAGCGGGAGGGAAACGGGAGCAGTACTTC.

A remark on this clone: A single base is all that separates this from a far larger clone, so a read error is likely. The V and J genes are TRBV15 and TRBJ1-4; the D gene is possibly TRBD1 (5 bases). V was shortened by 0 bases and J by 4 bases, with 12 bases between the two germline ends. CDR3 length equals 16 residues. Germline lookup yields CDR1 LNHNV and CDR2 YYDKDF (reference sequence). The CDR3, as DNA: TGTGCCACCAGCAGAGATAGTAGACAGATTAATGAAAAACTGTTTTTT. The encoded protein is CATSRDSRQINEKLFF.

The rearrangement joins TRBV4-2 to TRBJ2-6, with D maybe TRBD1 (5 bases). The length of the CDR3 is 16 residues. V was cut by 3 bases and J by 0 bases, with 9 bases left in between. From germline, CDR1 is LGHNA and CDR2 YNFKEQ. CDR3 bases: TGTGCCAGCAGCCAGGATGACAGCTCTGGGGCCAACGTCCTGACTTTC. It codes for CASSQDDSSGANVLTF.

V and J are TRBV4-2 and TRBJ1-1; D perhaps matches TRBD1 (5 bases). This CDR3 comprises 14 residues. Germline loops: CDR1 LGHNA, CDR2 YNFKEQ. Trimming stripped 0 bases from V and 3 bases from J, with 8 bases between. The CDR3 coding sequence is TGTGCCAGCAGCCAAGAGCAGGGCGACACTGAAGCTTTCTTT. This translates into CASSQEQGDTEAFF.

The J gene is TRBJ2-1, the V gene TRBV9; the D gene is possibly TRBD1 (8 bases). V was pared by 2 bases and J by 6 bases, with 15 bases between. The V gene's germline CDR1 is SGDLS and CDR2 YYNGEE. The CDR3 loop spans 15 amino acids. The CDR3 nucleotides read TGTGCCAGCAGCGTTGGACAGGGAGGGGGCAATGAGCAGTTCTTC. It yields the protein CASSVGQGGGNEQFF.

V usage is TRBV29-1 and J usage is TRBJ1-4; D not resolved. CDR1 is SQVTM and CDR2 is ANQGSEA in the germline V gene. This CDR3 comprises 16 residues. Trimming shortened V by 6 bases and J by 4 bases, and 21 bases separated the two germline ends. CDR3 nucleotides: TGCAGCGTGAGGACTAGGGAGGAAACTAATAATGAAAAACTGTTTTTT. This codes for CSVRTREETNNEKLFF.

The gene calls are TRBV7-9 and TRBJ1-1, with D perhaps matching TRBD1 (6 bases). Trimming took off 5 bases at V and 0 bases at J, with 10 bases between the two ends. There are 14 residues in the CDR3. Germline V gives CDR1 SEHNR, CDR2 FQNEAQ (reference sequence). CDR3 loop: CASSGGQMNTEAFF. DNA for the CDR3: TGTGCCAGCAGCGGCGGACAGATGAACACTGAAGCTTTCTTT.

The chain joins TRBV5-6 to TRBJ2-7, with 7 bases matching TRBD1. Germline V gene sequence: CDR1 SGHDT, CDR2 YYEEEE. This CDR3 is 14 amino acids long. The V segment lost 4 bases and the J segment 2 bases; nucleotides outside the gene matches: 6. CDR3: CASSPTGQPYEQYF. The CDR3, as DNA: TGTGCCAGCAGCCCGACGGGACAGCCCTACGAGCAGTACTTC. Full variable domain (remainder filled in from reference TRBV5-6 and TRBJ2-7): DAGVTQSPTHLIKTRGQQVTLRCSPKSGHDTVSWYQQALGQGPQFIFQYYEEEERQRGNFPDRFSGHQFPNYSSELNVNALLLGDSALYLCASSPTGQPYEQYFGPGTRLTVT.

This chain links TRBV29-1 with TRBJ2-7; possibly TRBD1 for D (5 bases). V was cut by 0 bases and J by 5 bases, with 17 bases left in between. Germline-derived CDR1 and CDR2 are SQVTM and ANQGSEA. The CDR3 is 15 residues long. The CDR3 coding sequence is TGCAGCGTTGAAGATCCGCAGGGCATTGAGGACGAGCAGTACTTC. This translates into CSVEDPQGIEDEQYF.

This clone was counted between two and nine times. This CDR3 is CAISSGTPGYNEQFF. As DNA, the CDR3 is TGTGCCATCAGCTCCGGGACACCAGGTTACAATGAGCAGTTCTTC. The genes are TRBV10-3 and TRBJ2-1, with D tentatively TRBD1 (6 bases). V was trimmed by 6 bases and J by 4 bases, leaving 16 bases between them. CDR1 and CDR2 (germline): ENHRY, SYGVKD. The CDR3 is made up of 15 amino acids.